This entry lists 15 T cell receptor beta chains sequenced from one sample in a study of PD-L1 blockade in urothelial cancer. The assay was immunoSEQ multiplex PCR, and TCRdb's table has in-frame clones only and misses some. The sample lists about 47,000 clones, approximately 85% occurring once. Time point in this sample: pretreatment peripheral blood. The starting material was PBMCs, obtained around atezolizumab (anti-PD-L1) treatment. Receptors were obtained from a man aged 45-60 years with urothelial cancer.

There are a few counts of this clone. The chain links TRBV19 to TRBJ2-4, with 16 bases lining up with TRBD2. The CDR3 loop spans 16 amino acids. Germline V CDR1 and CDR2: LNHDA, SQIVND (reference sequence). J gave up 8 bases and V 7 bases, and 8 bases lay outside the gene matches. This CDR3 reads CASTGTSGGAPYIQYF. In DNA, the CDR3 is TGTGCCAGTACCGGGACTAGCGGGGGGGCCCCTTACATTCAGTACTTC.

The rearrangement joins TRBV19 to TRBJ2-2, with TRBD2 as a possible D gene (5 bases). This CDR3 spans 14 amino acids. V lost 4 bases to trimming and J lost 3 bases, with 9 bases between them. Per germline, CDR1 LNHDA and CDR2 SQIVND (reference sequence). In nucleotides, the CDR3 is TGTGCCAGTAGTACCGCCGGGGACACCGGGGAGCTGTTTTTT. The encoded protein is CASSTAGDTGELFF.

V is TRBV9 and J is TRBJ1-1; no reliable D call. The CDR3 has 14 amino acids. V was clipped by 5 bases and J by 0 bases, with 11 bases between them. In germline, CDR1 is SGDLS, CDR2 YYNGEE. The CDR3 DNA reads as TGTGCCAGCAGGAGGACTAGCATGAACACTGAAGCTTTCTTT. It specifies CASRRTSMNTEAFF.

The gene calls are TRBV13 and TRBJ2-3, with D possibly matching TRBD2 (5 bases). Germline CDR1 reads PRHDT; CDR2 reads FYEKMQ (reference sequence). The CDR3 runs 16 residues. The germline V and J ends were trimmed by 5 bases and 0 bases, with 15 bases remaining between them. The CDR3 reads CASSLGMGGSTDTQYF. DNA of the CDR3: TGTGCCAGCAGCCTGGGGATGGGCGGGAGCACAGATACGCAGTATTTT.

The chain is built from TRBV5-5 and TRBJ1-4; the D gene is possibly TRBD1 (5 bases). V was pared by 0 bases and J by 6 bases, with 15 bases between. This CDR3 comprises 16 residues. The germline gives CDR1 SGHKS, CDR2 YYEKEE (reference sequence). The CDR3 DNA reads TGTGCCAGCAGCTTGGGGGTAGGGGATTCTCATGAAAAACTGTTTTTT. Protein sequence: CASSLGVGDSHEKLFF.

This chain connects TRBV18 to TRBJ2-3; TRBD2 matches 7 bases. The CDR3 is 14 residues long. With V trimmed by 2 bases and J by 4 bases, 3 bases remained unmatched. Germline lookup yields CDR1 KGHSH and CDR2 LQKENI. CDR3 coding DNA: TGTGCCAGCTCACCAGGGCTAGCGGCAGATACGCAGTATTTT. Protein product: CASSPGLAADTQYF. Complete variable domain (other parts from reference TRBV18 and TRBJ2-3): NAGVMQNPRHLVRRRGQEARLRCSPMKGHSHVYWYRQLPEEGLKFMVYLQKENIIDESGMPKERFSAEFPKEGPSILRIQQVVRGDSAAYFCASSPGLAADTQYFGPGTRLTVL.

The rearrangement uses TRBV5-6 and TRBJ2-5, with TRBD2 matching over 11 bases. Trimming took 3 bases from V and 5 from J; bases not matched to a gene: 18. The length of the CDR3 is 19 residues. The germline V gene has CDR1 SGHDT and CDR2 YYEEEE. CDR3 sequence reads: CASSWTLPTSGESMETQYF. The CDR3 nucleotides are TGTGCCAGCAGCTGGACCCTCCCGACTAGCGGGGAGAGTATGGAGACCCAGTACTTC.

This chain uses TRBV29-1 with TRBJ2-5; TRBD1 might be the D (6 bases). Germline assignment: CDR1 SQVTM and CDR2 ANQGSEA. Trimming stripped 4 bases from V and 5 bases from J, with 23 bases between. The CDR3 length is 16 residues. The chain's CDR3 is CSVVPIGQGSGETQYF. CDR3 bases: TGCAGCGTTGTCCCCATAGGGCAGGGGTCGGGGGAGACCCAGTACTTC.

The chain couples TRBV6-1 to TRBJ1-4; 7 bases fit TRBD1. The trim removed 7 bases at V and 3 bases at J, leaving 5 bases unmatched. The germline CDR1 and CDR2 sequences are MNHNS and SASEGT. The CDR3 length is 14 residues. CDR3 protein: CASKAGTANEKLFF. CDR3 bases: TGTGCCAGCAAAGCCGGGACAGCTAATGAAAAACTGTTTTTT.

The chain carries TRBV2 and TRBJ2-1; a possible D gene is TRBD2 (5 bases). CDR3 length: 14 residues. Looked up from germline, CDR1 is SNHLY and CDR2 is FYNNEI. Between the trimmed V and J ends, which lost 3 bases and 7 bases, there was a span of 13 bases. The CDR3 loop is CASSDRAVGNEQFF. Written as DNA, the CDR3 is TGTGCCAGCAGTGACCGAGCGGTCGGTAATGAGCAGTTCTTC. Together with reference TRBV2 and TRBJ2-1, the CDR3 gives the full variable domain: EPEVTQTPSHQVTQMGQEVILRCVPISNHLYFYWYRQILGQKVEFLVSFYNNEISEKSEIFDDQFSVERPDGSNFTLKIRSTKLEDSAMYFCASSDRAVGNEQFFGPGTRLTVL.

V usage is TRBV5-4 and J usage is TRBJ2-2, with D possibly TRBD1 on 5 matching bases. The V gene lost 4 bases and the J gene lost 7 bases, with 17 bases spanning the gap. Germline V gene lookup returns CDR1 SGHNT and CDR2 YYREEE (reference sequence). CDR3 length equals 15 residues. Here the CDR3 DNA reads TGTGCCAGCAGCCCGGTGGAACGGACAAACGGGGAGCTGTTTTTT. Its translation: CASSPVERTNGELFF.

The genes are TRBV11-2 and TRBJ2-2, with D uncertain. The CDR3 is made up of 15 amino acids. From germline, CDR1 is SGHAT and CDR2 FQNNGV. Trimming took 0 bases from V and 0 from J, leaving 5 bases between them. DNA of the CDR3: TGTGCCAGCAGCTTAGACCCGGCGAACACCGGGGAGCTGTTTTTT. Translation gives CASSLDPANTGELFF.

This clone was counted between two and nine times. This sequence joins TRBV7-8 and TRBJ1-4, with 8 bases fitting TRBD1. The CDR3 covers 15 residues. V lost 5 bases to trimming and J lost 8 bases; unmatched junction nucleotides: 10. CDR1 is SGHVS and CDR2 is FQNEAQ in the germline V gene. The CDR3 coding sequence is TGTGCCAGCAGCATCAGGGGGCGCGGGGGCGAAAAACTGTTTTTT. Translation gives CASSIRGRGGEKLFF.

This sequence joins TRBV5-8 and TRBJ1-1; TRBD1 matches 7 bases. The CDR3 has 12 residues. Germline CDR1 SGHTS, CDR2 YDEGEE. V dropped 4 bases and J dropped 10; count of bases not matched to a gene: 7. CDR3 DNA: TGTGCCAGCAGCCCCGGACAGGTTGGAGCTTTCTTT. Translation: CASSPGQVGAFF.

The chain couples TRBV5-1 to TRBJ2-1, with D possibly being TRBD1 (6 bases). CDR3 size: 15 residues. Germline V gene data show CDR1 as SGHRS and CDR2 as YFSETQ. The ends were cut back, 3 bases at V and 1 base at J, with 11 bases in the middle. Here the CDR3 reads CASSSFTGSYNEQFF. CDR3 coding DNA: TGCGCCAGCAGCTCCTTCACAGGGTCCTACAATGAGCAGTTCTTC.